The clone carrying this TCR beta chain was picked up a small number of times. Treatment: oral pan-JAK inhibitor, 5-10 mg twice daily. This specimen comes from a study of CD8+ T cells in alopecia areata. cDNA serving as the sequencing template came from extracted, reverse transcribed RNA. Generated by immunoSEQ multiplex PCR, the TCRdb table keeps only in-frame clones and is missing some. The repertoire holds 150,000 to 200,000 clones, approximately 62% seen once, with about 14% in the top ten. V lost 5 bases, J lost 2 bases, and 15 bases lay in between. The germline gives CDR1 SQVTM, CDR2 ANQGSEA. The CDR3 extends over 14 amino acids.

The receptor was derived from a human donor with alopecia areata. The chain recombines TRBV29-1 with TRBJ2-5; tentatively, D is TRBD2 (6 bases). The sequences come from CD4+ T cells sorted from blood, collected at week 24, from a patient treated with tofacitinib. CDR3 loop: CSVIGGLYQETQYF. The CDR3 DNA sequence: TGCAGCGTTATCGGGGGTTTATATCAAGAGACCCAGTACTTC.